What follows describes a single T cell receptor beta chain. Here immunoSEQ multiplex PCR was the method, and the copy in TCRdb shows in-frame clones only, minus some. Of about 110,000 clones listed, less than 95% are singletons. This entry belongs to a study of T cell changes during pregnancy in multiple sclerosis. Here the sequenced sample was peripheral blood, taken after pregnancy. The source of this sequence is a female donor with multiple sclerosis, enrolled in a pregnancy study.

CDR3 loop: CASSPRGAMNTEAFF. CDR3 coding DNA: TGTGCCAGCAGTCCCCGGGGGGCGATGAACACTGAAGCTTTCTTT. V and J are TRBV27 and TRBJ1-1; maybe TRBD1 (6 bases). Looked up from germline, CDR1 is MNHEY and CDR2 is SMNVEV (reference sequence). CDR3 size: 15 residues. Trimming removed 5 bases at V and 0 bases at J, with 13 bases between.